Presented here are 4 T cell receptor beta chains from one specimen sequenced in a study of T cell clusters in autoimmune cytopenias. TRB was amplified from approximately 250 ng of peripheral blood genomic DNA per sample. TRB rearrangements were amplified by touch-down multiplex PCR with mixed TRB-A/B primers. From the multiplex PCR reads, TCRdb lists one entry per CDR3 protein and no DNA. The sample has under 2,500 distinct CDR3 sequences. These same records also appear under a second study, on T cell repertoires in aging, cancer and after chemotherapy.

Sequenced: peripheral blood. The receptors here all came from a human donor in good health.

This clonotype is called medium-sized based on its frequency. V and J are TRBV5-5 and TRBJ1-2; absent DNA, TCRdb's TRBD1 call cannot be checked. The germline V gene has CDR1 SGHKS and CDR2 YYEKEE (reference sequence). The CDR3 has 13 residues. CDR3 amino acids: CASSLADRYGYTF.

This clonotype ranks as medium-sized in terms of frequency. CDR3 protein: CASSSALGRGNTEAFF. The chain combines TRBV6-6 with TRBJ1-1; without DNA, the TCRdb call of TRBD1 cannot be checked. CDR3 length equals 16 residues. In germline, CDR1 is MNHNY, CDR2 SVGAGI (reference sequence).

This clonotype registers medium-sized by frequency. The chain uses TRBV7-9 and TRBJ2-7; TCRdb lists TRBD2, though no DNA is available to test this call. CDR1 and CDR2 from the germline V gene are SEHNR and FQNEAQ (reference sequence). The CDR3 runs 14 residues. The chain's CDR3 is CASSFRDFAYEQYF.

This clonotype ranks as medium-sized in terms of frequency. The V call is TRBV20-1, the J call TRBJ2-3; TCRdb indicates TRBD1, and absent DNA this call remains unverified. CDR1 is DFQATT and CDR2 is SNEGSKA in the germline V gene (reference sequence). The CDR3 has 15 residues. CDR3 protein: CSASWGRGGADTQYF.